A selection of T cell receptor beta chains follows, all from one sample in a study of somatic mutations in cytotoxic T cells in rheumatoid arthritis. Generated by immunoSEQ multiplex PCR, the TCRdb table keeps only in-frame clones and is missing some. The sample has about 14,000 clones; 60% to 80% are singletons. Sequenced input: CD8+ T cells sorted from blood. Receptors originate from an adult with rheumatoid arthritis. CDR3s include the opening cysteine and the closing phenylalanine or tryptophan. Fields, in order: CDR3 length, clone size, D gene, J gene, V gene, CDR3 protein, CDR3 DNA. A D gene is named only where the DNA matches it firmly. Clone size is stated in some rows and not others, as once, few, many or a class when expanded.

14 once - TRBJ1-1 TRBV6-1 CASSLRTLDPEAFF TGTGCCAGCAGTCTCCGCACACTGGACCCTGAAGCTTTCTTT
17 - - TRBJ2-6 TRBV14 CASSQSFDRSGANVLTF TGTGCCAGCAGCCAATCATTCGACCGCTCTGGGGCCAACGTCCTGACTTTC
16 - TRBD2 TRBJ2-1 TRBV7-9 CASSLEFSGGENEQFF TGTGCCAGCAGCTTAGAATTTAGCGGGGGGGAAAATGAGCAGTTCTTC
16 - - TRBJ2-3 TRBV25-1 CASSEYFSGYTDTQYF TGTGCCAGCAGTGAATACTTTAGCGGATACACAGATACGCAGTATTTT
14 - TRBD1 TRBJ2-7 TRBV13 CASSIRQGGYEQYF TGTGCCAGCAGCATAAGACAGGGGGGGTACGAGCAGTACTTC
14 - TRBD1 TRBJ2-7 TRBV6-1 CASREGRGLYEQYF TGTGCCAGCAGGGAAGGCAGGGGGCTGTACGAGCAGTACTTC
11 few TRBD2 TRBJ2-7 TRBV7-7 CAREGAYEQYF TGTGCGCGGGAGGGGGCCTACGAGCAGTACTTC
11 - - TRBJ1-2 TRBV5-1 CASTEGDGYTF TGCGCCAGCACCGAGGGAGATGGCTACACCTTC
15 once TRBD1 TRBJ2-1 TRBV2 CASRARDSPYNEQFF TGTGCCAGCAGAGCCCGGGACAGTCCCTACAATGAGCAGTTCTTC
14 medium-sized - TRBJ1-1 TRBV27 CASSPGDGNTEAFF TGTGCCAGCAGTCCCGGGGACGGGAACACTGAAGCTTTCTTT
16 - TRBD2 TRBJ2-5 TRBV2 CASSEFSSGVQETQYF TGTGCCAGCAGTGAATTTTCTAGCGGGGTCCAAGAGACCCAGTACTTC
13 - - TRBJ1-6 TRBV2 CASRDRADSPLHF TGTGCCAGCAGGGACAGAGCGGATTCACCCCTCCACTTT
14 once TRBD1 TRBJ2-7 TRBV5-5 CASTPGQATYEQYF TGTGCCAGCACCCCGGGACAGGCCACCTACGAGCAGTACTTC
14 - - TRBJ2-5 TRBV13 CASSLGGYQETQYF TGTGCCAGCAGCTTAGGCGGCTACCAAGAGACCCAGTACTTC
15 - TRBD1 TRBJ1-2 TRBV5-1 CASSISSGGFYGYTF TGCGCCAGCAGCATTTCGTCAGGGGGCTTCTATGGCTACACCTTC
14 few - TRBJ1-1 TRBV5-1 CASSETASNTEAFF TGCGCCAGCAGCGAGACAGCTTCGAACACTGAAGCTTTCTTT
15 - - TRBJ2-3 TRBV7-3 CASSLMVDSPDTQYF TGTGCCAGCAGCTTAATGGTGGACAGCCCGGATACGCAGTATTTT
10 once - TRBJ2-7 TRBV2 CASSEVGQYF TGTGCCAGCAGTGAAGTGGGGCAGTACTTC
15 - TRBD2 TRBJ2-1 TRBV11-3 CASSPGTSYNNEQFF TGTGCCAGCAGTCCCGGGACTAGCTATAACAATGAGCAGTTCTTC
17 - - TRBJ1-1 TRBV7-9 CASSFQPADRGNTEAFF TGTGCCAGCAGCTTTCAACCCGCGGATAGAGGGAACACTGAAGCTTTCTTT
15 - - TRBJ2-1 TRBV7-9 CASRKSGSSYNEQFF TGTGCCAGCAGAAAAAGTGGGAGCTCCTACAATGAGCAGTTCTTC
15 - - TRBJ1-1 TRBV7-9 CASSAVAREGTEAFF TGTGCCAGCAGCGCCGTGGCCAGGGAGGGCACTGAAGCTTTCTTT
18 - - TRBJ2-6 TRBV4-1 CASSHGSLTFSGANVLTF TGCGCCAGCAGCCACGGCAGCTTAACCTTCTCTGGGGCCAACGTCCTGACTTTC
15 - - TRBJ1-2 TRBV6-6 CASSYSAPSSYGYTF TGTGCCAGCAGTTACTCTGCGCCTTCCAGCTATGGCTACACCTTC
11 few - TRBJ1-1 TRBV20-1 CSAPGPAEAFF TGCAGTGCCCCAGGGCCCGCTGAAGCTTTCTTT
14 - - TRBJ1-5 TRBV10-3 CASKISGTGQPQHF TGTGCCAGCAAAATTTCAGGGACGGGTCAGCCCCAGCATTTT
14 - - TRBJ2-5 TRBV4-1 CASSQVGVGETQYF TGCGCCAGCAGCCAAGTAGGGGTCGGAGAGACCCAGTACTTC
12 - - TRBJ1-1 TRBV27 CASRLGEEEAFF TGTGCCAGCAGGTTGGGAGAAGAAGAAGCTTTCTTT
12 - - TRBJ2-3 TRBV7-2 CASSYFTDTQYF TGTGCCAGCAGCTATTTCACAGATACGCAGTATTTT
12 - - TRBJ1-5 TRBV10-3 CAISASNQPQHF TGTGCCATCAGTGCCAGCAATCAGCCCCAGCATTTT
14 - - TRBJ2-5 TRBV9 CASTQGGGEETQYF TGTGCCAGCACCCAAGGAGGGGGGGAAGAGACCCAGTACTTC
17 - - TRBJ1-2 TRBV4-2 CASSQDQGSLDNYGYTF TGTGCCAGCAGCCAAGATCAGGGATCTCTTGATAACTATGGCTACACCTTC
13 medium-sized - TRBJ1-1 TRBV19 CASSISPDTEAFF TGTGCCAGTAGTATCTCCCCGGATACTGAAGCTTTCTTT
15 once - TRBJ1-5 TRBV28 CASTLGLGSNQPQHF TGTGCCAGCACTCTAGGATTAGGGTCCAATCAGCCCCAGCATTTT
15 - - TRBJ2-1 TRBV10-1 CASSAGHSSYNEQFF TGCGCCAGCAGTGCGGGACACAGCTCCTACAATGAGCAGTTCTTC
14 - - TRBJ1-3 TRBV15 CATSSSEAGNTIYF TGTGCCACCAGCAGCAGCGAAGCTGGAAACACCATATATTTT
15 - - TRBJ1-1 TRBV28 CASSLYLGSNTEAFF TGTGCCAGCAGTTTATACCTGGGATCGAACACTGAAGCTTTCTTT
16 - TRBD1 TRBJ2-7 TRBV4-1 CASSQSTGGATYEQYF TGCGCCAGCAGCCAATCCACAGGGGGCGCAACCTACGAGCAGTACTTC
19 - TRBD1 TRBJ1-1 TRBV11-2 CASSLATGAHLILPLEAFF TGTGCCAGCAGCTTAGCTACAGGGGCCCACCTTATTCTCCCACTTGAAGCTTTCTTT
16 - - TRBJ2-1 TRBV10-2 CASSESWADPRNEQFF TGCGCCAGCAGTGAGAGTTGGGCAGATCCAAGGAATGAGCAGTTCTTC
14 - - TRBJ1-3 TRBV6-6 CASSPGTFGNTIYF TGTGCCAGCAGCCCCGGGACGTTTGGAAACACCATATATTTT